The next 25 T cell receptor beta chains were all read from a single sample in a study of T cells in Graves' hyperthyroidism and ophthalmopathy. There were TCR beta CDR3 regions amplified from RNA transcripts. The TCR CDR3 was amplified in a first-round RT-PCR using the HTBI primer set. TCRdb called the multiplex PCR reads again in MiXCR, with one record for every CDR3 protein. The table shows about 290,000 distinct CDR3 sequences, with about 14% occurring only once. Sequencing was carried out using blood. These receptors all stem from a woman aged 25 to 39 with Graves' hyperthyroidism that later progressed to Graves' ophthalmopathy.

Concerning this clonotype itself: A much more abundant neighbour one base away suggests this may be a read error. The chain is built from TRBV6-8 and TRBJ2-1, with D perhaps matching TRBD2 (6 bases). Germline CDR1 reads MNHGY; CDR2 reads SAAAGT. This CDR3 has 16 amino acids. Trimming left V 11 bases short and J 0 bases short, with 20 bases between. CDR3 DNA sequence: TGTGCCGGCACCGAGGAGGGCTCCTTCTCCTACAATGAGCAGTTCTTC. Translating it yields CAGTEEGSFSYNEQFF.

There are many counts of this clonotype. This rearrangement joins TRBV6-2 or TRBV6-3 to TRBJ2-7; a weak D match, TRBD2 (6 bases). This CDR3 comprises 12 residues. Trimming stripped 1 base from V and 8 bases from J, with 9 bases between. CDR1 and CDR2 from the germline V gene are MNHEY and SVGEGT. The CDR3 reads CASSYLEGKQYF. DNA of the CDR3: TGTGCCAGCAGTTACTTGGAGGGAAAGCAGTACTTC.

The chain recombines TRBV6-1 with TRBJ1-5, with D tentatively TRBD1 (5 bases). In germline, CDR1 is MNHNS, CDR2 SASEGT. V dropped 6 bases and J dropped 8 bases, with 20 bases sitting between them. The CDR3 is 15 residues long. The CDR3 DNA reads TGTGCCAGCAGCCCCAGGGCGGGCCGCGGCGAGCCCCAGCATTTT. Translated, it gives CASSPRAGRGEPQHF.

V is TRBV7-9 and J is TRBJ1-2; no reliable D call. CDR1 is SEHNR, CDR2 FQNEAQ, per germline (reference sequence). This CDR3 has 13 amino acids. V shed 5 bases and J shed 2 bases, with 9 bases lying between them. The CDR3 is CASSHQENYGYTF. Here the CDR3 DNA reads TGTGCCAGCAGCCACCAAGAGAACTATGGCTACACCTTC.

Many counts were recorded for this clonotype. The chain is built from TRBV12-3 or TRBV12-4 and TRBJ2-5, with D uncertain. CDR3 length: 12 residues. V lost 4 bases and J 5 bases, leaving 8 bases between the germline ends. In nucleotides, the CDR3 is TGTGCCAGCAGTTCCGGGTTGGAGACCCAGTACTTC. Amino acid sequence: CASSSGLETQYF.

The CDR3 here is CASSVLAGSSYEQYF. CDR3 in DNA: TGTGCCAGCAGCGTTCTCGCGGGCAGCTCCTACGAGCAGTACTTC. The chain joins TRBV9 to TRBJ2-7, with TRBD2 as a possible D gene (5 bases). Germline-derived CDR1 and CDR2 are SGDLS and YYNGEE. The CDR3 covers 15 residues. V was pared by 2 bases and J by 0 bases, with 12 bases between.

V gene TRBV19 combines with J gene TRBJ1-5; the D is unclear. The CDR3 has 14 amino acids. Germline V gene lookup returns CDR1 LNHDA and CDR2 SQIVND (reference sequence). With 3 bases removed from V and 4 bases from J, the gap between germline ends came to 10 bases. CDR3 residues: CASSIPGWNQPQHF. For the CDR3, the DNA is TGTGCCAGTAGTATCCCGGGGTGGAATCAGCCCCAGCATTTT.

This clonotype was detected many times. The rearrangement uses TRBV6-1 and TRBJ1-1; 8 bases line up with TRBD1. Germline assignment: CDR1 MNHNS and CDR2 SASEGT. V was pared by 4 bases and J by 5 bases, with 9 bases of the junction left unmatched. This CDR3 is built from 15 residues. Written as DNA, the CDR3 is TGTGCCAGCAGTGCGCCGTGGACAGGGTCGACTGAAGCTTTCTTT. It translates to CASSAPWTGSTEAFF.

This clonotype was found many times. CDR3 nucleotide sequence: TGTGCCAGCAGCCCCACATATAGCAATCAGCCCCAGCATTTT. Amino acid sequence: CASSPTYSNQPQHF. The chain links TRBV28 to TRBJ1-5; D is unclear. Looked up from germline, CDR1 is MDHEN and CDR2 is SYDVKM. V gave up 6 bases and J gave up 0 bases, with 9 bases separating them. This CDR3 is built from 14 residues.

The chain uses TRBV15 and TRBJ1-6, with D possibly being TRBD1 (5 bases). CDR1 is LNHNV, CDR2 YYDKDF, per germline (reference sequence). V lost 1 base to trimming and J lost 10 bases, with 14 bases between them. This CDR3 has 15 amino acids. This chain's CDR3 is CATSRGGTAGSPLHF. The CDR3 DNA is TGTGCCACCAGCAGAGGGGGGACCGCGGGGTCACCCCTCCACTTT.

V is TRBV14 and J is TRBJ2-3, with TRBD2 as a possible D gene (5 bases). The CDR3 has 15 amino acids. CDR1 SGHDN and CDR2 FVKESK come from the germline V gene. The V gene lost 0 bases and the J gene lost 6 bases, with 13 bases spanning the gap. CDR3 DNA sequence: TGTGCCAGCAGCCAAGATCGGACTGTGGGGGATACGCAGTATTTT. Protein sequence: CASSQDRTVGDTQYF. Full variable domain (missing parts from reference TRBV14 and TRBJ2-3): EAGVTQFPSHSVIEKGQTVTLRCDPISGHDNLYWYRRVMGKEIKFLLHFVKESKQDESGMPNNRFLAERTGGTYSTLKVQPAELEDSGVYFCASSQDRTVGDTQYFGPGTRLTVL.

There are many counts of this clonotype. The CDR3 DNA is TGTGCCAGCAGTTCTCTCTACGAGCAGTACTTC. This gives the protein CASSSLYEQYF. The genes are TRBV12-3 or TRBV12-4 and TRBJ2-7, with unresolved D. V lost 4 bases and J 3 bases, leaving 4 bases between the germline ends. This CDR3 is built from 11 residues.

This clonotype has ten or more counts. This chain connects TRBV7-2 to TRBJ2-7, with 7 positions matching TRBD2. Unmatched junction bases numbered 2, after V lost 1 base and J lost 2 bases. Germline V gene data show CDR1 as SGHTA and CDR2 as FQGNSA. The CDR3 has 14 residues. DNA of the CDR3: TGTGCCAGCAGCTTAGGGGACTATGCCTACGAGCAGTACTTC. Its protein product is CASSLGDYAYEQYF. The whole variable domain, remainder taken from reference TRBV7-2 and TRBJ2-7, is GAGVSQSPSNKVTEKGKDVELRCDPISGHTALYWYRQSLGQGLEFLIYFQGNSAPDKSGLPSDRFSAERTGGSVSTLTIQRTQQEDSAVYLCASSLGDYAYEQYFGPGTRLTVT.

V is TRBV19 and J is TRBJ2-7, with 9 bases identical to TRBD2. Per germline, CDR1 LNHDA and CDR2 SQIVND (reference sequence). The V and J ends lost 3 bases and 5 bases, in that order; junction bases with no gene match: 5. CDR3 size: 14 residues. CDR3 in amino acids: CASSIAGGPDEQYF. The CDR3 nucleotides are TGTGCCAGTAGTATCGCGGGAGGGCCAGACGAGCAGTACTTC. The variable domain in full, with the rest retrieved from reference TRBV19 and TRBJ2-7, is DGGITQSPKYLFRKEGQNVTLSCEQNLNHDAMYWYRQDPGQGLRLIYYSQIVNDFQKGDIAEGYSVSREKKESFPLTVTSAQKNPTAFYLCASSIAGGPDEQYFGPGTRLTVT.

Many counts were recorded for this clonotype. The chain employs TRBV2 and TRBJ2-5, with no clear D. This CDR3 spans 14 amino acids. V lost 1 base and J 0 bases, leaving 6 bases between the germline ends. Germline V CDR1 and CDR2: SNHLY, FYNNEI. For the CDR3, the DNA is TGTGCCAGCAGTGAAGACCGACACCAAGAGACCCAGTACTTC. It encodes CASSEDRHQETQYF.

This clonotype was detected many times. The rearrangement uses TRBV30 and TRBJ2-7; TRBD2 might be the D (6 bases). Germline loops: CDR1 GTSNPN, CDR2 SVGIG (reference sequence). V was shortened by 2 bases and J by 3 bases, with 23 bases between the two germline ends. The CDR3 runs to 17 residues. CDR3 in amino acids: CAWSQRGKGRSRYEQYF. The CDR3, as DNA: TGTGCCTGGAGTCAACGGGGGAAAGGCCGGTCGCGCTACGAGCAGTACTTC.

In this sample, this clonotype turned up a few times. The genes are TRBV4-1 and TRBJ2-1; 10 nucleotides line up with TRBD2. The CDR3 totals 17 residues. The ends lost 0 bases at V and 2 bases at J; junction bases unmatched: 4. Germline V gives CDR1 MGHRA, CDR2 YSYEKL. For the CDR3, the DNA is TGCGCCAGCAGCCAAGATAACCTAGCGGGAGCCTACAATGAGCAGTTCTTC. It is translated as CASSQDNLAGAYNEQFF.

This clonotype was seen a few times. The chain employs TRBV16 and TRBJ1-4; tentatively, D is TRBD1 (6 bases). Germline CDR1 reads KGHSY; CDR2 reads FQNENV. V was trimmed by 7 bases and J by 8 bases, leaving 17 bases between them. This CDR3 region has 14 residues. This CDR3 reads CASTPRGKEEKLFF. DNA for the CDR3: TGTGCCAGCACCCCCAGGGGCAAAGAGGAAAAACTGTTTTTT. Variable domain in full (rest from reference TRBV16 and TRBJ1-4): GEEVAQTPKHLVRGEGQKAKLYCAPIKGHSYVFWYQQVLKNEFKFLISFQNENVFDETGMPKERFSAKCLPNSPCSLEIQATKLEDSAVYFCASTPRGKEEKLFFGSGTQLSVL.

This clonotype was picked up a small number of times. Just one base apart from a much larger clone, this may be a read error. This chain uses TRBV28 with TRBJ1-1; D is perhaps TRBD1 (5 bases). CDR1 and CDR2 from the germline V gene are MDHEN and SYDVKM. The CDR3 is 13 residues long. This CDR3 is CVSLGDLNTEAFF. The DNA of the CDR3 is TGTGTCAGCCTGGGGGATTTGAACACTGAAGCTTTCTTT. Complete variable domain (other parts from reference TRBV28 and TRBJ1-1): DVKVTQSSRYLVKRTGEKVFLECVQDMDHENMFWYRQDPGLGLRLIYFSYDVKMKEKGDIPEGYSVSREKKERFSLILESASTNQTSMYLCVSLGDLNTEAFFGQGTRLTVV.

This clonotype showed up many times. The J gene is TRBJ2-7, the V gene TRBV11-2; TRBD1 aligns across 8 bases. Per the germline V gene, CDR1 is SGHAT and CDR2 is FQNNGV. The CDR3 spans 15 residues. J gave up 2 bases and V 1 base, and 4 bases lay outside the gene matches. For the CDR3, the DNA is TGTGCCAGCAGCTTAGGGAGGACAGGGCCCTACGAGCAGTACTTC. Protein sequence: CASSLGRTGPYEQYF.

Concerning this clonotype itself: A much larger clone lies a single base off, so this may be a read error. The CDR3, as DNA: TGCAGCGTTGATGGGGACGGGGGGCTAGGAGAGACCCAGTACTTC. Its translation is CSVDGDGGLGETQYF. This rearrangement joins TRBV29-1 to TRBJ2-5; D possibly corresponds to TRBD2 (7 bases). The germline V gene has CDR1 SQVTM and CDR2 ANQGSEA. This CDR3 region has 15 residues. Trimming pared 3 bases from V and 4 bases from J, leaving 18 bases between.

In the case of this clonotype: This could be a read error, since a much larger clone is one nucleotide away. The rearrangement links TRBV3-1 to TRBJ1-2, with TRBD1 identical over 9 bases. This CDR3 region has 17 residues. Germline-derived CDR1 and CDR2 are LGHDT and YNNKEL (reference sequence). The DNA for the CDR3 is TGTCCCAGCAGGTCCCGGGACAGGGCACAAGTAAGGGGTGGCTACACCTTC. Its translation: CPSRSRDRAQVRGGYTF.

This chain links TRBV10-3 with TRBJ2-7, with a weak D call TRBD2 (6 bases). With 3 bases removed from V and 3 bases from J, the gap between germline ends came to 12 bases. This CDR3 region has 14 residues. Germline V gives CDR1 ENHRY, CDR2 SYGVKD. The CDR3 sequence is CAISDLAGLYEQYF. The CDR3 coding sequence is TGTGCCATCAGTGATTTGGCGGGACTCTACGAGCAGTACTTC.

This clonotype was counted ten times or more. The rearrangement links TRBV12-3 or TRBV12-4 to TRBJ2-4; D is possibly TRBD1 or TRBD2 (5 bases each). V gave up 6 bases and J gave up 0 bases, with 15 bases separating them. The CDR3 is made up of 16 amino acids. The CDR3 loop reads CASSPLGDLAKNIQYF. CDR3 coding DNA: TGTGCCAGCAGCCCTCTGGGGGACCTAGCCAAAAACATTCAGTACTTC.

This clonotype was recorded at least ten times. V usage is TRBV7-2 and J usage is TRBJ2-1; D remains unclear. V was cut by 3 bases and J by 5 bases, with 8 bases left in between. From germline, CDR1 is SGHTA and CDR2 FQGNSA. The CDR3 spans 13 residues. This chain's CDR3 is CASSFVGNNEQFF. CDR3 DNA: TGTGCCAGCAGCTTTGTAGGGAACAATGAGCAGTTCTTC.